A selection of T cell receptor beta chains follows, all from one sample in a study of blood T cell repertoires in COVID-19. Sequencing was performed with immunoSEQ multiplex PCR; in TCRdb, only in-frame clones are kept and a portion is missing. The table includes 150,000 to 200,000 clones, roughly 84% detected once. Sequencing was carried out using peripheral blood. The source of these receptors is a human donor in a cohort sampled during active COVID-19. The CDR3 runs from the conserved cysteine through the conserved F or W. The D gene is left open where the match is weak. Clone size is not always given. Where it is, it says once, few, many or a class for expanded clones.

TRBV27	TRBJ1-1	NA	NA	TGTGCCAGCAGGAGGGGGGGGACTGAAGCTTTCTTT	CASRRGGTEAFF
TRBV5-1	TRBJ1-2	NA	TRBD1	TGCGCCAGCAGCAGGACAGGCCCTAGCTATGGCTACACCTTC	CASSRTGPSYGYTF
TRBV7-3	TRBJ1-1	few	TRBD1	TGTGCCAGCAGCTCACAGGGGGCGGGTACTGAAGCTTTCTTT	CASSSQGAGTEAFF
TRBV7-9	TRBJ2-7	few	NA	TGTGCCAGCAGCTTAGATACTTACGAGCAGTACTTC	CASSLDTYEQYF
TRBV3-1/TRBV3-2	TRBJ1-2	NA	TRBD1	TGTGCCAGCAGCCCCGTCAGGGGGCAGGTCTATGGCTACACCTTC	CASSPVRGQVYGYTF
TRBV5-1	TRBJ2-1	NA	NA	TGCGCCAGCAGCTTGGAAGACAGCTACAATGAGCAGTTCTTC	CASSLEDSYNEQFF
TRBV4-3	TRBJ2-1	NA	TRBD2	TGCGCCAGCAGCCAAGACCTAGCGGGCGCGCTAGTCTCCTACAATGAGCAGTTCTTC	CASSQDLAGALVSYNEQFF
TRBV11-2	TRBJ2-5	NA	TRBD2	TGTGCCAGCAGTCGGACTAGCGGGAGTCAAGGCGAGACCCAGTACTTC	CASSRTSGSQGETQYF
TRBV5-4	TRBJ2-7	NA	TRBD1	TGTGCCAGCAGCCCTGGGACAGGCATCTCCTACGAGCAGTACTTC	CASSPGTGISYEQYF
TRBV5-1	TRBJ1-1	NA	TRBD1	TGCGCCAGCAGCCGGGACAGGGTCTCAAACACTGAAGCTTTCTTT	CASSRDRVSNTEAFF
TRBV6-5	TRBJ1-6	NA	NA	TGTGCCAGCAGCGAGGCCAGACAGGAACCGCCCCTCCACTTT	CASSEARQEPPLHF
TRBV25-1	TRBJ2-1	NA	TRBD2	TGTGCCAGCAGTACCAAGACTAGCGGGAGGTTGAGTGAGCAGTTCTTC	CASSTKTSGRLSEQFF
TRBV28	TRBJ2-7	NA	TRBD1	TGTGCCAGCAGTTTCTCTACAGGGGCCCAGCGATACGAGCAGTACTTC	CASSFSTGAQRYEQYF
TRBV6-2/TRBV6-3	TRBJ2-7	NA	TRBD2	TGTGCCAGCAGTTACTCCCGGACTAGCGGGGGCTCCTACGAGCAGTACTTC	CASSYSRTSGGSYEQYF
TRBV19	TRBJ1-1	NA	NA	TGTGCCACCCGATGGGGCCCGAACACTGAAGCTTTCTTT	CATRWGPNTEAFF
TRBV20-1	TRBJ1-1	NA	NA	TGCAGTGCTAGTCCACAGGTTCGGCAGAACACTGAAGCTTTCTTT	CSASPQVRQNTEAFF
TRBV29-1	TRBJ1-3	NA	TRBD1	TGCAGCGCCAAAGGGGGACAGACAACCTCTGGAAACACCATATATTTT	CSAKGGQTTSGNTIYF
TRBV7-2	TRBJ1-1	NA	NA	TGTGCCAGCAGCCCACGGGGGGACACTGAAGCTTTCTTT	CASSPRGDTEAFF
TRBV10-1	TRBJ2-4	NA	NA	TGCGCCAGCAGGGATAGCGTGTCCAACATTCAGTACTTC	CASRDSVSNIQYF
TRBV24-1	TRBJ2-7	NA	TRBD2	TGTGCCACCAGTGATCCCAGGGGGACTAGCGGGAGCTACGAGCAGTACTTC	CATSDPRGTSGSYEQYF
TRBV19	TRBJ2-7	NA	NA	TGTGCCAGTGGACAGACCTACGAGCAGTACTTC	CASGQTYEQYF
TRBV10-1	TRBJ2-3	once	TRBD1	TGCGCCAGCAGTGTGGGGACAGGGGCCACAGATACGCAGTATTTT	CASSVGTGATDTQYF
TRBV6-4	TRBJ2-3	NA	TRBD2	TGTGCCAGCAGTGACGGGGCGGGGGGGCTAAGTACGCAGTATTTT	CASSDGAGGLSTQYF
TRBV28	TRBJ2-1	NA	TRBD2	TGTGCCAGCACTTATCATCCGGGCGGGGGGGGCAATGAGCAGTTCTTC	CASTYHPGGGGNEQFF
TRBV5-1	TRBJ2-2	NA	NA	TGCGCCAGCAGCTTCTCTAGGAACACCGGGGAGCTGTTTTTT	CASSFSRNTGELFF
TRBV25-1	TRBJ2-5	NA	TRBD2	TGTGCCAGCAGTCGGGTACTAGCGGGAGTTGAGACCCAGTACTTC	CASSRVLAGVETQYF
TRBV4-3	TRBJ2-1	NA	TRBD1	TGCGCCAGCAGCCAAGGACAGGGGGCCTACAATGAGCAGTTCTTC	CASSQGQGAYNEQFF
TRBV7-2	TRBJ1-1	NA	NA	TGTGCCAGCAGCTGGACAGCGAACACTGAAGCTTTCTTT	CASSWTANTEAFF